The 20 T cell receptor beta chains below come from one sample, sequenced in a study of blood T cell repertoires in COVID-19. Method: immunoSEQ multiplex PCR; TCRdb's copy keeps in-frame clones and lacks some. Counted here are 200,000 to 250,000 clones, around 83% occurring once; the ten biggest clones make up about 10%. Source material: peripheral blood. All receptors come from an older man with acute or convalescent COVID-19.

The J gene is TRBJ2-7, the V gene TRBV14; a possible D gene is TRBD2 (5 bases). CDR1 is SGHDN and CDR2 is FVKESK in the germline V gene. The ends were cut back, 2 bases at V and 0 bases at J, with 8 bases in the middle. This CDR3 has 14 amino acids. CDR3 nucleotide sequence: TGTGCCAGCAGCCAATGGCGGGCCTCCTACGAGCAGTACTTC. It codes for CASSQWRASYEQYF.

J is TRBJ2-7 and V is TRBV27; no reliable D call. This CDR3 has 15 residues. CDR1 and CDR2 (germline): MNHEY, SMNVEV (reference sequence). Trimming left V 4 bases short and J 3 bases short, with 16 bases between. The CDR3: CASSWSLRPYYEQYF. The CDR3, as DNA: TGTGCCAGCAGTTGGTCCCTCAGGCCTTACTACGAGCAGTACTTC.

The chain has TRBV7-9 and TRBJ1-2; 11 positions match TRBD1. CDR3 size: 16 residues. CDR1 and CDR2 (germline): SEHNR, FQNEAQ (reference sequence). With V trimmed by 5 bases and J by 2 bases, 7 bases remained unmatched. The CDR3 DNA is TGTGCCAGCAGCGCGGGACAGGGGGGCTGGAACTATGGCTACACCTTC. This encodes CASSAGQGGWNYGYTF.

The chain links TRBV27 to TRBJ1-2; D is unclear. Between the trimmed V and J ends, which lost 5 bases and 2 bases, there was a span of 9 bases. The CDR3 contains 13 residues. Germline-derived CDR1 and CDR2 are MNHEY and SMNVEV (reference sequence). The CDR3 spells CASSREGNYGYTF. The CDR3 nucleotides are TGTGCCAGCAGTCGGGAGGGAAACTATGGCTACACCTTC.

This chain connects TRBV18 to TRBJ2-5; TRBD2 might be the D (6 bases). CDR1 and CDR2 from the germline V gene are KGHSH and LQKENI. The CDR3 extends over 15 amino acids. V gave up 1 base and J gave up 1 base, with 10 bases separating them. CDR3 residues: CASSPLGGGQETQYF. CDR3 DNA: TGTGCCAGCTCACCACTCGGGGGAGGCCAAGAGACCCAGTACTTC.

The rearrangement joins TRBV27 to TRBJ2-7, with TRBD1 matching 9 bases. The germline gives CDR1 MNHEY, CDR2 SMNVEV (reference sequence). J lost 3 bases, V lost 6 bases, and 3 bases had no gene match. The CDR3 is 13 amino acids. CDR3 region: CASSPDRGYEQYF. The CDR3 DNA follows: TGTGCCAGCAGCCCGGACAGGGGCTACGAGCAGTACTTC.

The CDR3, as DNA: TGTGCCAGCAGCGTTGCGACAGGTATTGCCTACGAGCAGTACTTC. This codes for CASSVATGIAYEQYF. The chain couples TRBV9 to TRBJ2-7, with D possibly matching TRBD1 (6 bases). The CDR3 has 15 amino acids. The germline CDR1 and CDR2 sequences are SGDLS and YYNGEE. Trimming removed 2 bases from V and 2 bases from J, with 14 bases in between.

This clone was observed a few times. V usage is TRBV6-5 and J usage is TRBJ2-1; 8 bases are a match to TRBD2. Germline V gives CDR1 MNHEY, CDR2 SVGAGI. V gave up 7 bases and J gave up 5 bases; unmatched junction bases: 7. CDR3 length: 14 amino acids. CDR3: CASIRAGADNEQFF. CDR3 DNA: TGTGCCAGCATCCGAGCGGGAGCGGACAATGAGCAGTTCTTC.

This clone was seen just once. The gene calls are TRBV7-6 and TRBJ2-5, with TRBD1 as a possible D gene (6 bases). Germline values: CDR1 SGHVS, CDR2 FNYEAQ. V was clipped by 3 bases and J by 2 bases, with 13 bases between them. The CDR3 runs 15 residues. In DNA form, the CDR3 reads TGTGCCAGCAGCTTCGCCACAGGGAATCAAGAGACCCAGTACTTC. It specifies CASSFATGNQETQYF.

V usage is TRBV19 and J usage is TRBJ2-1; 8 positions match TRBD2. Germline CDR1 LNHDA, CDR2 SQIVND (reference sequence). CDR3 length: 14 amino acids. With V trimmed by 7 bases and J by 5 bases, 7 bases remained unmatched. This CDR3 is CASTPSGPHNEQFF. As DNA, the CDR3 is TGTGCCAGTACCCCTAGCGGGCCCCACAATGAGCAGTTCTTC.

The chain recombines TRBV10-3 with TRBJ2-2; D not certain. V lost 3 bases and J 7 bases, leaving 6 bases between the germline ends. From germline, CDR1 is ENHRY and CDR2 SYGVKD. The CDR3 has 12 amino acids. The CDR3 nucleotides read TGTGCCATCAGTGACGGGTTCGGGGAGCTGTTTTTT. Translated, it gives CAISDGFGELFF.

The chain combines TRBV5-1 with TRBJ2-1; D is perhaps TRBD1 (6 bases). Between the trimmed V and J ends, which lost 3 bases and 5 bases, there was a span of 12 bases. This CDR3 is 14 amino acids long. In germline, CDR1 is SGHRS, CDR2 YFSETQ. The CDR3 DNA reads as TGCGCCAGCAGCTGGGGAACAGGGAACAATGAGCAGTTCTTC. Translated, it gives CASSWGTGNNEQFF.

The chain links TRBV19 to TRBJ2-7, with a possible D match to TRBD2 (6 bases). The CDR3 is 14 amino acids. The V gene lost 6 bases and the J gene lost 0 bases, with 12 bases spanning the gap. Per the germline V gene, CDR1 is LNHDA and CDR2 is SQIVND (reference sequence). Here the CDR3 reads CASSPKRASYEQYF. CDR3 in DNA: TGTGCCAGTAGCCCAAAGCGGGCCTCCTACGAGCAGTACTTC.

The CDR3 here is CASSLEQAQGGGPTDTQYF. As DNA, the CDR3 is TGCGCCAGCAGCTTGGAGCAGGCCCAAGGCGGGGGGCCCACAGATACGCAGTATTTT. The chain couples TRBV5-1 to TRBJ2-3; 8 bases fit TRBD2. The V gene end was trimmed by 0 bases and the J gene end by 2 bases; junction bases not matched to a gene: 14. The CDR3 sequence is 19 residues long. From germline, CDR1 is SGHRS and CDR2 YFSETQ.

The CDR3: CASSFDRESGYTF. The CDR3 region has the DNA TGTGCCAGCAGCTTCGACAGGGAAAGTGGCTACACCTTC. The V gene is TRBV7-9, the J gene TRBJ1-2; 7 positions agree with TRBD1. The CDR3 has 13 amino acids. Trimming removed 3 bases from V and 7 bases from J; junction bases left unmatched: 5. Per germline, CDR1 SEHNR and CDR2 FQNEAQ (reference sequence).

V is TRBV4-1 and J is TRBJ2-7; 16 nucleotides agree with TRBD2. Germline V gene sequence: CDR1 MGHRA, CDR2 YSYEKL. With V trimmed by 0 bases and J by 6 bases, 11 bases remained unmatched. There are 19 residues in the CDR3. The CDR3 reads CASSQDGTSGGARLREQYF. The CDR3 bases are TGCGCCAGCAGCCAAGACGGGACTAGCGGGGGGGCAAGGTTACGCGAGCAGTACTTC.

The sample holds one count of this clone. This chain uses TRBV6-6 with TRBJ1-5; TRBD1 is a possible D gene (6 bases). Trimming took off 7 bases at V and 7 bases at J, with 20 bases between the two ends. The CDR3 consists of 15 residues. The germline gives CDR1 MNHNY, CDR2 SVGAGI (reference sequence). The CDR3 sequence is CASTNTGKQGQPQHF. The CDR3 DNA reads as TGTGCCAGCACCAATACAGGGAAACAGGGCCAGCCCCAGCATTTT.

CDR3 bases: TGTGCCAGCAGTTGGTCACCGGGACTATCGGGGTCACCCCTCCACTTT. Amino acids: CASSWSPGLSGSPLHF. This chain joins TRBV27 and TRBJ1-6, with a tentative D call TRBD1 (5 bases). CDR1 is MNHEY, CDR2 SMNVEV, per germline (reference sequence). The CDR3 spans 16 residues. Between the trimmed V and J ends, which lost 4 bases and 10 bases, there was a span of 20 bases.

The chain recombines TRBV12-5 with TRBJ1-6; possibly TRBD1 for D (6 bases). Between the trimmed V and J ends, which lost 7 bases and 0 bases, there was a span of 25 bases. The germline CDR1 and CDR2 sequences are LGHNT and FRNRAP. The CDR3 has 20 amino acids. The CDR3 loop is CASAPIQGRGISSYNSPLHF. In nucleotides, the CDR3 is TGTGCTAGTGCTCCAATCCAGGGTAGGGGGATTAGCTCCTATAATTCACCCCTCCACTTT.

This clone was found a few times. One end of the junction does not line up with germline, which may come from a read error. The genes are TRBV24-1 and TRBJ1-1, with a weak D call TRBD1 (6 bases). The CDR3 totals 13 residues. The germline V gene encodes CDR1 KGHDR and CDR2 SFDVKD. The CDR3 DNA sequence: TGTGCCACCAGTGACCCCGGACAGTTACAGTTCTCTTTT. This encodes CATSDPGQLQFSF.